One and the same sample provided the 32 T cell receptor beta chains below, sequenced in a study of response to subunit inactivated influenza vaccine. TCRdb re-called the RT-PCR reads through MiXCR, storing one row per CDR3 protein. The repertoire consists of about 800,000 distinct CDR3 sequences, with 21% occurring once and the leading ten covering about a tenth. This specimen was PBMCs from blood, taken more than 4 days after vaccination. Source of these receptors: a man between 50 and 59 years old who received an inactivated influenza vaccine.

The J gene is TRBJ1-2, the V gene TRBV20-1; the match to TRBD1 covers 7 bases. The CDR3 runs to 13 residues. V shed 5 bases, J shed 7 bases, and the junction held 10 bases outside the gene matches. CDR1 DFQATT and CDR2 SNEGSKA come from the germline V gene (reference sequence). The CDR3 DNA is TGCAGTGCTGTTGTGACAGGGAGGCCTGGCTACACCTTC. Amino acids: CSAVVTGRPGYTF.

The chain employs TRBV15 and TRBJ2-3; 7 positions match TRBD2. CDR1 is LNHNV, CDR2 YYDKDF, per germline (reference sequence). This CDR3 has 14 residues. The J segment lost 6 bases and the V segment lost 8 bases, leaving 11 bases of the junction unmatched. This chain's CDR3 is CATEDSAGVDTQYF. CDR3 coding DNA: TGTGCCACCGAAGACTCGGCGGGGGTGGATACGCAGTATTTT. The full variable domain, rest sourced from reference TRBV15 and TRBJ2-3, is DAMVIQNPRYQVTQFGKPVTLSCSQTLNHNVMYWYQQKSSQAPKLLFHYYDKDFNNEADTPDNFQSRRPNTSFCFLDIRSPGLGDTAMYLCATEDSAGVDTQYFGPGTRLTVL.

This clonotype was detected a few times. The CDR3 region is CASSLGGLAGDYEQYF. CDR3 DNA: TGTGCCAGCAGTTTAGGGGGACTAGCGGGAGACTACGAGCAGTACTTC. The chain employs TRBV12-3 or TRBV12-4 and TRBJ2-7; TRBD2 aligns across 14 bases. The CDR3 is 16 residues long. The ends lost 1 base at V and 3 bases at J; junction bases unmatched: 2.

The chain combines TRBV9 with TRBJ2-7; 8 nucleotides line up with TRBD2. CDR1 is SGDLS, CDR2 YYNGEE, per germline. The CDR3 has 13 residues. Trimming took 0 bases from V and 6 from J; bases not matched to a gene: 2. The CDR3 DNA follows: TGTGCCAGCAGCGTAGGGACTAGCACCGAGCAGTACTTC. This encodes CASSVGTSTEQYF.

The chain links TRBV20-1 to TRBJ2-4; the match to TRBD1 covers 8 bases. The CDR3 is 14 amino acids. Looked up from germline, CDR1 is DFQATT and CDR2 is SNEGSKA (reference sequence). V dropped 5 bases and J dropped 7; count of bases not matched to a gene: 10. This chain's CDR3 is CSALDRGIRNIQYF. In nucleotides, the CDR3 is TGCAGTGCTCTTGACAGGGGTATCCGGAACATTCAGTACTTC.

The chain couples TRBV18 to TRBJ2-3, with TRBD2 as a possible D gene (5 bases). Trimming removed 0 bases at V and 1 base at J, with 11 bases between. CDR1 and CDR2 (germline): KGHSH, LQKENI. CDR3 size: 16 residues. The CDR3 sequence: CASSPPNGVRTDTQYF. For the CDR3, the DNA is TGTGCCAGCTCACCACCGAACGGGGTGCGCACAGATACGCAGTATTTT.

This clonotype was seen more than once but under ten times. The CDR3 region is CASSRTGVQETQYF. The CDR3, as DNA: TGCGCCAGCAGCCGGACCGGGGTACAAGAGACCCAGTACTTC. V usage is TRBV4-1 and J usage is TRBJ2-5; D is possibly TRBD2 (5 bases). In germline, CDR1 is MGHRA, CDR2 YSYEKL. The length of the CDR3 is 14 residues. Deletions cut 4 bases from V and 2 bases from J, with 11 bases between.

V and J are TRBV20-1 and TRBJ2-3; 12 nucleotides align to TRBD2. V shed 6 bases and J 6 bases; nucleotides not matched to a gene: 13. The germline V gene encodes CDR1 DFQATT and CDR2 SNEGSKA (reference sequence). CDR3 length: 16 amino acids. The CDR3 coding sequence is TGCAGTGCCCCGAGTCCGACTAGCGGGAGACCGGATACGCAGTATTTT. This translates into CSAPSPTSGRPDTQYF.

The sample holds many counts of this clonotype. This chain uses TRBV20-1 with TRBJ1-5, with no clear D. CDR3 size: 12 residues. The V gene lost 0 bases and the J gene lost 9 bases, with 9 bases spanning the gap. Germline values: CDR1 DFQATT, CDR2 SNEGSKA (reference sequence). The CDR3 DNA reads TGCAGTGCTAGAGACGGAAGTCGGCCCCAGCATTTT. Translated, it gives CSARDGSRPQHF.

The V call is TRBV7-3, the J call TRBJ2-1; TRBD2 aligns across 9 bases. J gave up 7 bases and V 5 bases, and 9 bases lay outside the gene matches. The CDR3 totals 15 residues. Germline V lookup: CDR1 SGHTA, CDR2 FQGTGA. CDR3 protein: CASSLQREVKNEQFF. As DNA, the CDR3 is TGTGCCAGCAGCCTTCAGCGGGAGGTGAAGAATGAGCAGTTCTTC.

This clonotype was recorded a few times. The chain combines TRBV6-5 with TRBJ2-7; the match to TRBD1 covers 12 bases. V trimming: 2 bases; J trimming: 5 bases; junction bases outside the gene matches: 4. This CDR3 is 15 amino acids long. Germline V gene sequence: CDR1 MNHEY, CDR2 SVGAGI. CDR3 sequence (DNA): TGTGCCAGCAGTTACGTAGGGACAGGGGGCGACGAGCAGTACTTC. Encoded protein: CASSYVGTGGDEQYF.

This rearrangement joins TRBV30 to TRBJ2-5; D not resolved. V lost 3 bases to trimming and J lost 4 bases, with 6 bases between them. The CDR3 is 11 residues long. Germline assignment: CDR1 GTSNPN and CDR2 SVGIG (reference sequence). The CDR3 DNA is TGTGCCTGGAGCCTCGGAGAGACCCAGTACTTC. Protein sequence: CAWSLGETQYF.

The chain couples TRBV28 to TRBJ2-3; D possibly corresponds to TRBD1 (5 bases). The ends were cut back, 4 bases at V and 3 bases at J, with 11 bases in the middle. CDR1 is MDHEN, CDR2 SYDVKM, per germline. The CDR3 extends over 14 amino acids. The CDR3 DNA is TGTGCCAGCAGTTGGGGCCGATGGACAGATACGCAGTATTTT. Its translation is CASSWGRWTDTQYF.

The CDR3 loop is CASSPLGLAYEQYF. As DNA, the CDR3 is TGTGCCAGCAGTCCACTTGGACTAGCCTACGAGCAGTACTTC. The genes are TRBV7-9 and TRBJ2-7, with TRBD2 identical over 7 bases. The V segment lost 6 bases and the J segment 2 bases; nucleotides outside the gene matches: 7. Germline assignment: CDR1 SEHNR and CDR2 FQNEAQ (reference sequence). CDR3 length: 14 residues.

This clonotype was counted ten times or more. The chain has TRBV6-1 and TRBJ2-1; 13 bases map to TRBD2. The length of the CDR3 is 15 residues. Germline V gives CDR1 MNHNS, CDR2 SASEGT. V was pared by 5 bases and J by 5 bases, with 3 bases of the junction left unmatched. The CDR3, as DNA: TGTGCCAGCAGTCCCGGACTAGCGGGAGACAATGAGCAGTTCTTC. Its protein product is CASSPGLAGDNEQFF.

This chain connects TRBV15 to TRBJ2-5; D is ambiguous. The CDR3 is 13 amino acids. The V gene's germline CDR1 is LNHNV and CDR2 YYDKDF (reference sequence). Deletions cut 3 bases from V and 3 bases from J, with 8 bases between. The CDR3 is CATSRQYEETQYF. The CDR3 DNA reads TGTGCCACCAGCAGGCAGTACGAAGAGACCCAGTACTTC.

The gene calls are TRBV6-5 and TRBJ2-3, with D perhaps being TRBD1 or TRBD2 (5 bases each). V lost 3 bases and J lost 5, with 12 bases in between. The CDR3 has 14 residues. The germline CDR1 and CDR2 sequences are MNHEY and SVGAGI. CDR3 region: CASSYVRGGDTQYF. In nucleotides, the CDR3 is TGTGCCAGCAGTTATGTCCGTGGGGGAGATACGCAGTATTTT.

This chain uses TRBV20-1 with TRBJ2-5; 7 bases map to TRBD2. With V trimmed by 6 bases and J by 5 bases, 15 bases remained unmatched. The germline V gene encodes CDR1 DFQATT and CDR2 SNEGSKA (reference sequence). This CDR3 has 15 residues. CDR3 in amino acids: CSAGAGALGGETQYF. Written as DNA, the CDR3 is TGCAGTGCCGGGGCGGGAGCACTGGGGGGGGAGACCCAGTACTTC.

This clonotype was seen more than once but under ten times. V and J are TRBV6-5 and TRBJ1-6; D ambiguous. CDR1 is MNHEY, CDR2 SVGAGI, per germline. V was pared by 2 bases and J by 0 bases, with 8 bases between. This CDR3 contains 16 residues. CDR3 sequence (DNA): TGTGCCAGCAGTTACCGGCAGATCTCCTATAATTCACCCCTCCACTTT. This gives the protein CASSYRQISYNSPLHF.

This clonotype came up many times. The DNA of the CDR3 is TGCAGTGCTGCCTCGGGGGACCAGCCCCAGCATTTT. Protein sequence: CSAASGDQPQHF. V is TRBV20-1 and J is TRBJ1-5, with TRBD1 as a possible D gene (5 bases). Germline lookup yields CDR1 DFQATT and CDR2 SNEGSKA (reference sequence). CDR3 length: 12 amino acids. Trimming took off 5 bases at V and 7 bases at J, with 12 bases between the two ends.

This sequence joins TRBV20-1 and TRBJ2-1, with TRBD2 matching 13 bases. V lost 6 bases, J lost 5 bases, and 4 bases stayed unmatched. The CDR3 has 14 amino acids. The germline V gene has CDR1 DFQATT and CDR2 SNEGSKA (reference sequence). This CDR3 reads CSAGTSGKDNEQFF. The CDR3 coding sequence is TGCAGTGCGGGGACTAGCGGGAAAGACAATGAGCAGTTCTTC.

In DNA, the CDR3 is TGTGCCAGCAGCTCCTTGGGACAGCAAGAGACCCAGTACTTC. It specifies CASSSLGQQETQYF. The rearrangement links TRBV5-6 to TRBJ2-5; 7 bases map to TRBD1. There are 14 residues in the CDR3. Germline values: CDR1 SGHDT, CDR2 YYEEEE. Germline trimming cut 3 bases from V and 2 bases from J; bases unmatched to any gene: 4.

Only a few counts were recorded for this clonotype. The chain uses TRBV3-1 and TRBJ2-7; 10 positions match TRBD2. The junction had 3 bases not matched to a gene; V was cut back by 3 bases and J by 7 bases. The germline V gene has CDR1 LGHDT and CDR2 YNNKEL (reference sequence). The CDR3 is made up of 13 amino acids. The CDR3 sequence is CASSHPSGSEQYF. CDR3 DNA: TGTGCCAGCAGCCACCCTAGCGGGAGTGAGCAGTACTTC.

This clonotype appeared once. The chain employs TRBV15 and TRBJ2-5; no reliable D call. Between the trimmed V and J ends, which lost 8 bases and 1 base, there was a span of 8 bases. The CDR3 extends over 12 amino acids. CDR1 and CDR2 (germline): LNHNV, YYDKDF (reference sequence). The CDR3 DNA reads TGTGCCACCCCGGCAGCCCAAGAGACCCAGTACTTC. Its protein product is CATPAAQETQYF.

This clonotype was counted a single time. The gene calls are TRBV14 and TRBJ1-2, with a weak D call TRBD1 (6 bases). Trimming stripped 7 bases from V and 0 bases from J, with 21 bases between. The length of the CDR3 is 17 residues. The V gene's germline CDR1 is SGHDN and CDR2 FVKESK. The CDR3 protein is CASTQGGQARSNYGYTF. CDR3 DNA: TGTGCCAGCACACAAGGGGGTCAGGCCCGTTCTAACTATGGCTACACCTTC.

There are a few counts of this clonotype. The V gene is TRBV11-2, the J gene TRBJ2-7; D is possibly TRBD1 (8 bases). The CDR3 consists of 19 residues. Germline V gene lookup returns CDR1 SGHAT and CDR2 FQNNGV. Trimming stripped 5 bases from V and 2 bases from J, with 28 bases between. The CDR3 DNA sequence: TGTGCCAGCAGCCCGTCCGGGACAGGTGTGGCTAGCGGCACCTACGAGCAGTACTTC. It yields the protein CASSPSGTGVASGTYEQYF.

This clonotype has just a few counts. The J gene is TRBJ2-1, the V gene TRBV20-1; 7 bases are shared with TRBD2. Germline V lookup: CDR1 DFQATT, CDR2 SNEGSKA (reference sequence). CDR3 length: 14 residues. V was pared by 7 bases and J by 9 bases, with 15 bases of the junction left unmatched. In DNA form, the CDR3 reads TGCAGTGGTTTACTCGGGAGGCCCCTCAGTGAGCAGTTCTTC. Translated, it gives CSGLLGRPLSEQFF.

Worth noting for this clonotype: Just one base apart from a much larger clone, this may be a read error. V usage is TRBV7-2 and J usage is TRBJ2-1; D is ambiguous. Germline CDR1 SGHTA, CDR2 FQGNSA. CDR3 length: 13 residues. Deletions cut 5 bases from V and 13 bases from J, with 18 bases between. The CDR3 spells CASSPRSALTQFF. CDR3 coding DNA: TGTGCCAGCAGCCCCAGGTCGGCCCTAACACAGTTCTTC.

This clonotype was found a few times. The rearrangement joins TRBV7-2 to TRBJ2-3; 9 positions match TRBD2. Germline lookup yields CDR1 SGHTA and CDR2 FQGNSA. The CDR3 spans 15 residues. Trimming removed 3 bases from V and 3 bases from J; junction bases left unmatched: 4. This chain's CDR3 is CASSLGLAVTDTQYF. CDR3 DNA sequence: TGTGCCAGCAGCTTGGGACTAGCCGTGACAGATACGCAGTATTTT.

This sequence joins TRBV4-2 and TRBJ2-7; the D gene is possibly TRBD1 (5 bases). V shed 0 bases and J shed 2 bases, with 8 bases lying between them. The CDR3 runs 14 residues. Germline CDR1 reads LGHNA; CDR2 reads YNFKEQ. CDR3 coding DNA: TGTGCCAGCAGCCAAGATGACAGTACCTACGAGCAGTACTTC. Amino acids: CASSQDDSTYEQYF.

This chain links TRBV18 with TRBJ2-3; the match to TRBD1 covers 9 bases. The V gene's germline CDR1 is KGHSH and CDR2 LQKENI. J gave up 3 bases and V 10 bases, and 5 bases lay outside the gene matches. CDR3 size: 13 residues. CDR3 coding DNA: TGTGCCACCGCCGGGACAGGGACAGATACGCAGTATTTT. This translates into CATAGTGTDTQYF.

The gene calls are TRBV7-6 and TRBJ2-1, with 10 bases aligning to TRBD2. The CDR3 has 13 residues. J lost 8 bases, V lost 6 bases, and 4 bases had no gene match. The germline gives CDR1 SGHVS, CDR2 FNYEAQ. CDR3 in DNA: TGTGCCAGCAGACCCAGCGGGAGGGATGAGCAGTTCTTC. It codes for CASRPSGRDEQFF.